Presented here are 11 T cell receptor beta chains from one specimen sequenced in a study of T cell changes during pregnancy in multiple sclerosis. Data came from immunoSEQ multiplex PCR; TCRdb stores just in-frame clones and leaves some out. Among around 64,000 clones listed, about 93% were seen once. The sample here was CD8+ T cells from peripheral blood mononuclear cells, taken in the third trimester of pregnancy. Source of these receptors: a female donor with multiple sclerosis, enrolled in a pregnancy study.

The rearrangement uses TRBV30 and TRBJ1-1; D unresolved. Per germline, CDR1 GTSNPN and CDR2 SVGIG (reference sequence). V lost 8 bases, J lost 3 bases, and 7 bases lay in between. The CDR3 is 10 residues long. The DNA for the CDR3 is TGTGCCATAGAGGACACTGAAGCTTTCTTT. Encoded protein: CAIEDTEAFF.

The rearrangement joins TRBV18 to TRBJ1-1; 10 positions match TRBD1. The CDR3 totals 17 residues. V lost 5 bases to trimming and J lost 4 bases; unmatched junction nucleotides: 13. Germline V gene lookup returns CDR1 KGHSH and CDR2 LQKENI. The CDR3 DNA is TGTGCCAGCTCATCCCGAGCCGGGACAGGGGTCGGCACTGAAGCTTTCTTT. It encodes CASSSRAGTGVGTEAFF. Filled out from reference TRBV18 and TRBJ1-1, the complete variable domain reads NAGVMQNPRHLVRRRGQEARLRCSPMKGHSHVYWYRQLPEEGLKFMVYLQKENIIDESGMPKERFSAEFPKEGPSILRIQQVVRGDSAAYFCASSSRAGTGVGTEAFFGQGTRLTVV.

V and J are TRBV11-1 and TRBJ2-7; D possibly corresponds to TRBD2 (6 bases). The CDR3 totals 12 residues. Looked up from germline, CDR1 is SGHAT and CDR2 is FQDESV (reference sequence). The V end lost 5 bases, the J end lost 1 base, and 6 bases lay between the germline ends. Written as DNA, the CDR3 is TGTGCCAGCAGCGCGGGGTCCTACGAGCAGTACTTC. Amino acids: CASSAGSYEQYF.

The table lists this clone with a count of one. The chain uses TRBV5-4 and TRBJ2-7; a possible D gene is TRBD2 (6 bases). Germline assignment: CDR1 SGHNT and CDR2 YYREEE (reference sequence). Trimming cost V 0 bases and J 0 bases, with 7 bases left between them. The CDR3 covers 14 residues. CDR3 nucleotide sequence: TGTGCCAGCAGCTTGGGGGGACTCTCCTACGAGCAGTACTTC. This gives the protein CASSLGGLSYEQYF.

The rearrangement links TRBV10-1 to TRBJ1-2; D perhaps matches TRBD1 (5 bases). The germline CDR1 and CDR2 sequences are WNHNN and SYGVQD (reference sequence). V shed 9 bases and J shed 4 bases, with 12 bases lying between them. The length of the CDR3 is 12 residues. The CDR3 loop is CARPGVIYGYTF. In DNA, the CDR3 is TGCGCCAGACCGGGGGTTATCTATGGCTACACCTTC.

The chain joins TRBV28 to TRBJ1-2; D is unclear. Trimming pared 3 bases from V and 5 bases from J, leaving 4 bases between. This CDR3 is built from 11 residues. CDR1 is MDHEN and CDR2 is SYDVKM in the germline V gene. CDR3 amino acids: CASSFRYGYTF. The DNA for the CDR3 is TGTGCCAGCAGTTTCAGATATGGCTACACCTTC.

This clone has a single count. V is TRBV15 and J is TRBJ2-2; tentatively, D is TRBD2 (6 bases). The germline gives CDR1 LNHNV, CDR2 YYDKDF (reference sequence). There are 16 residues in the CDR3. V gave up 0 bases and J gave up 7 bases, with 15 bases separating them. The CDR3 DNA reads TGTGCCACCAGCAGAGAAGTGCCGACGGGGGTCGGGGAGCTGTTTTTT. It yields the protein CATSREVPTGVGELFF.

The rearrangement uses TRBV28 and TRBJ2-2; no firm D call. Germline V gene sequence: CDR1 MDHEN, CDR2 SYDVKM. The CDR3 runs to 15 residues. Trimming took off 3 bases at V and 5 bases at J, with 13 bases between the two ends. CDR3 protein: CASSFSLGWTGELFF. The CDR3, as DNA: TGTGCCAGCAGTTTTTCGCTCGGTTGGACCGGGGAGCTGTTTTTT.

The chain has TRBV5-4 and TRBJ2-7, with a tentative D call TRBD1 (5 bases). V gave up 0 bases and J gave up 1 base, with 11 bases separating them. CDR3 size: 15 residues. Germline V gene data show CDR1 as SGHNT and CDR2 as YYREEE (reference sequence). DNA for the CDR3: TGTGCCAGCAGCTTGGAGGCAGGGCCGTCCTACGAGCAGTACTTC. It specifies CASSLEAGPSYEQYF. Variable domain in full (rest from reference TRBV5-4 and TRBJ2-7): ETGVTQSPTHLIKTRGQQVTLRCSSQSGHNTVSWYQQALGQGPQFIFQYYREEENGRGNFPPRFSGLQFPNYSSELNVNALELDDSALYLCASSLEAGPSYEQYFGPGTRLTVT.

The chain combines TRBV9 with TRBJ1-2; a weak D match, TRBD1 (6 bases). V dropped 0 bases and J dropped 4 bases, with 16 bases sitting between them. CDR1 and CDR2 from the germline V gene are SGDLS and YYNGEE. The CDR3 has 16 residues. The CDR3 bases are TGTGCCAGCAGCGTAGCTGGGACACCTCGGATCTATGGCTACACCTTC. It is translated as CASSVAGTPRIYGYTF.

The chain has TRBV27 and TRBJ2-5; D unresolved. There are 13 residues in the CDR3. Trimming took off 5 bases at V and 1 base at J, with 8 bases between the two ends. The germline gives CDR1 MNHEY, CDR2 SMNVEV (reference sequence). In DNA, the CDR3 is TGTGCCAGCAGTCTAGTAGGCCAAGAGACCCAGTACTTC. Protein sequence: CASSLVGQETQYF.